These 26 T cell receptor beta chains came from one sample sequenced in a study of tissue T cells after allogeneic stem cell transplantation. The repertoire was sequenced with immunoSEQ multiplex PCR; TCRdb's copy has only in-frame clones and lacks some. The repertoire holds approximately 8,200 clones, with roughly 45% as singletons. Time point specified: mouse harvest day 7 after allogeneic transplant. Each mouse received 10^7 T-cell-depleted marrow cells plus 10^6 splenic CD5+ T cells by tail vein. The sequenced material came from skin. The receptors shown here come from a female BALB/c mouse given C57BL/6 T cells with graft-versus-host disease after an allogeneic hematopoietic cell transplant.

Concerning this clone: The genes are named according to mouse. The read is 1 residue too short to cover the CDR3 end, so that end is filled in from the germline J gene. The chain combines TRBV26 with TRBJ1-3; D unresolved. The CDR3 runs to 14 residues. V was cut by 6 bases and J by 0 bases, with 9 bases left in between. Germline CDR1 is KGHPV and CDR2 is FQNQEV (reference sequence). This CDR3 is CASSPTYSGNTLYF. The part of the CDR3 DNA that was read is TGTGCCAGCAGCCCGACATATTCTGGAAATACGCTCTAT.

A note on this clone: All gene names here are mouse names. The read ends 1 residue shy of where the CDR3 ends; the end is completed using the germline J gene. The chain couples TRBV26 to TRBJ1-6; 9 bases fit TRBD1. TRBJ1-6 counts as an open reading frame of uncertain function. Germline V gene data show CDR1 as KGHPV and CDR2 as FQNQEV (reference sequence). The CDR3 length is 17 residues. The V segment lost 1 base and the J segment 0 bases; nucleotides outside the gene matches: 1. CDR3 bases read: TGTGCCAGCAGTCTGTTGGGACAGGGTTCCTATAATTCGCCCCTCTAC. As protein: CASSLLGQGSYNSPLY. The entire CDR3 protein reads CASSLLGQGSYNSPLYF.

This clone was detected a few times. Gene names are the mouse ones. The observed sequence ends 1 residue before the CDR3 terminus, with the missing tail filled in from the germline J gene. This chain joins TRBV3 and TRBJ2-2; D is possibly TRBD1 (6 bases). The CDR3 contains 15 residues. V was pared by 3 bases and J by 0 bases, with 8 bases between. Germline V gene lookup returns CDR1 SNHLY and CDR2 FYNGKV (reference sequence). CDR3 region: CASSFRTANTGQLYF. The part of the CDR3 DNA that was read is TGTGCCAGCAGCTTCCGGACAGCAAACACCGGGCAGCTCTAC.

In regard to this clone: All gene names here are mouse names. The read is 1 residue too short to cover the CDR3 end, so that end is filled in from the germline J gene. The chain uses TRBV3 and TRBJ1-3, with D uncertain. The CDR3 sequence is 13 residues long. V gave up 6 bases and J gave up 0 bases, with 6 bases separating them. Germline-derived CDR1 and CDR2 are SNHLY and FYNGKV (reference sequence). Incomplete CDR3 DNA: TGTGCCAGCAGTGGCAGTTCTGGAAATACGCTCTAT. Its protein product is CASSGSSGNTLY. The whole CDR3 sequence reads CASSGSSGNTLYF.

This clone was seen more than once but under ten times. The genes and germline here are from mouse. With the read ending 1 residue before the CDR3 end, the germline J gene is used to fill in that end. This chain links TRBV29 with TRBJ1-1; 7 nucleotides agree with TRBD1. This CDR3 region has 14 residues. Germline V gene sequence: CDR1 MSHET, CDR2 SYDVDS. The J segment lost 1 base and the V segment lost 5 bases, leaving 4 bases of the junction unmatched. Partial CDR3 DNA: TGTGCTAGCAGTCCCCACAGGGGAAACACAGAAGTCTTC. Its translation is CASSPHRGNTEVF. The entire CDR3 sequence reads CASSPHRGNTEVFF.

With respect to this clone: Mouse gene names apply. The read finishes 1 residue shy of the CDR3 end, and the germline J gene is used to complete it. The gene calls are TRBV1 and TRBJ2-1; TRBD2 agrees at 12 bases. The CDR3 extends over 15 amino acids. Germline values: CDR1 NSQYPW, CDR2 LRSPGD (reference sequence). Losses at the gene ends were 3 bases for V and 3 bases for J; bases not matched to a gene: 0. The CDR3 region is CTCSATGGAYAEQFF. CDR3 DNA (partial): TGCACCTGCAGTGCGACTGGGGGGGCCTATGCTGAGCAGTTC.

Points on this clone: Mouse germline and gene names are used. The part of the CDR3 DNA that was read is TGTGCCTGGAGCCCCGACTGGGGGGAAGACACCCAGTAC. Translated: CAWSPDWGEDTQY. The whole CDR3 region reads CAWSPDWGEDTQYF. The chain links TRBV31 to TRBJ2-5; TRBD2 aligns across 10 bases. Read data end 1 residue before the CDR3 end; the end is taken from the germline J gene. V lost 3 bases to trimming and J lost 4 bases; unmatched junction nucleotides: 4. The CDR3 loop spans 14 amino acids. CDR1 is GKSSPN, CDR2 SITVG, per germline. Drawing the rest from reference TRBV31 and TRBJ2-5, the complete variable domain is AQTIHQWPVAEIKAVGSPLSLGCTIKGKSSPNLYWYWQATGGTLQQLFYSITVGQVESVVQLNLSASRPKDDQFILSTEKLLLSHSGFYLCAWSPDWGEDTQYFGPGTRLLVL.

The table lists this clone with a few counts. These gene names are mouse names. Coverage ceases 1 residue before the CDR3 finishes, and the germline J gene fills in the end. This chain uses TRBV23 with TRBJ1-1; the table's TRBD1 call for D was not verified on the DNA. Per germline, CDR1 KGHTA and CDR2 FQNQQP. There are 14 residues in the CDR3. CDR3 amino acids: CSSSQGTSNTEVFF. The CDR3 bases that were read are TGCTCCAGCAGTCAAGGGACATCAAACACAGAAGTCTTC.

As for this clone: Any gene name here is a mouse gene name. The read is 1 residue too short to cover the CDR3 end, so that end is filled in from the germline J gene. This sequence joins TRBV13-1 and TRBJ1-3; D is undetermined. The CDR3 extends over 14 amino acids. CDR1 NSHNY and CDR2 SYGAGN come from the germline V gene. V lost 0 bases to trimming and J lost 3 bases, with 7 bases between them. The DNA read from the CDR3 is TGTGCCAGCAGTGATGCCCGGGTTGGAAATACGCTCTAT. This codes for CASSDARVGNTLY. The complete CDR3 sequence is CASSDARVGNTLYF.

This clone was seen more than once but under ten times. The gene symbols are mouse symbols. Sequencing ends 1 residue short of the CDR3 end; the germline J gene provides the rest. The J gene is TRBJ2-7, the V gene TRBV13-3, with TRBD2 matching 9 bases. Germline V gene data show CDR1 as NNHDY and CDR2 as SYVADS. J gave up 7 bases and V 1 base, and 3 bases lay outside the gene matches. This CDR3 region has 13 residues. The CDR3 sequence is CASSDMGGREQYF. Partial CDR3 DNA: TGTGCCAGCAGTGATATGGGGGGGCGGGAACAGTAC.

This clone was observed a handful of times. Germline and genes here are mouse. The covered CDR3 bases are TGCTCCAGCAGCCTACTGGCGTATGAACAGTAC. Translation: CSSSLLAYEQY. The complete CDR3 reads CSSSLLAYEQYF. The chain carries TRBV23 and TRBJ2-7; TRBD2 is the table's D call and was not checked against the DNA. The read finishes 1 residue shy of the CDR3 end, and the germline J gene is used to complete it. CDR1 is KGHTA and CDR2 is FQNQQP in the germline V gene. This CDR3 contains 12 residues.

Note on this clone: Genes and germline are mouse. CDR3 DNA (partial): TGTGCCAGCAGTCGAGGGGCAAACACCGGGCAGCTCTAC. It specifies CASSRGANTGQLY. The complete CDR3 protein is CASSRGANTGQLYF. The V and J genes are TRBV26 and TRBJ2-2; the D gene is possibly TRBD1 (5 bases). The read gets to within 1 residue of the CDR3 end, and the germline J gene fills in the rest. The germline V and J ends were trimmed by 4 bases and 0 bases, with 6 bases remaining between them. Germline V gene lookup returns CDR1 KGHPV and CDR2 FQNQEV (reference sequence). The CDR3 extends over 14 amino acids.

Comments on this clone: Genes here carry mouse names. The read ends 1 residue early relative to the CDR3; the germline J gene fills the gap. Other nucleotide sequences from this sample produce the same CDR3. The J gene is TRBJ2-1, the V gene TRBV3; D remains ambiguous. Germline-derived CDR1 and CDR2 are SNHLY and FYNGKV (reference sequence). The CDR3 sequence is 14 residues long. Trimming removed 1 base at V and 1 base at J, with 5 bases between. CDR3 sequence reads: CASSLGQNYAEQFF. CDR3 DNA (partial): TGTGCCAGCAGCTTAGGCCAGAACTATGCTGAGCAGTTC.

This clone has just a few counts. Genes and germline come from the mouse. The sequence runs out 1 residue before the end of the CDR3; the remainder is reconstructed from the germline J gene. V and J are TRBV4 and TRBJ2-3; 8 nucleotides align to TRBD2. The trim removed 4 bases at V and 4 bases at J, leaving 7 bases unmatched. Germline-derived CDR1 and CDR2 are LGHDT and YNNKQL (reference sequence). The CDR3 spans 15 residues. CDR3: CASSSLRDWTETLYF. The CDR3 DNA, read in part, is TGTGCCAGCAGCTCCCTCCGGGACTGGACAGAAACGCTGTAT.

Concerning this clone itself: Genes and germline come from the mouse. The CDR3 loop is CASSPGAFYEQYF. The DNA read from the CDR3 is TGTGCCAGCAGCCCTGGGGCTTTCTATGAACAGTAC. The J gene is TRBJ2-7, the V gene TRBV4; the D gene is possibly TRBD2 (6 bases). The read ends 1 residue shy of where the CDR3 ends; the end is completed using the germline J gene. Germline assignment: CDR1 LGHDT and CDR2 YNNKQL (reference sequence). The CDR3 is 13 amino acids. The germline V and J ends were trimmed by 5 bases and 3 bases, with 11 bases remaining between them.

A remark on this clone: Here the gene names and germline are mouse. Read coverage stops 1 residue before the CDR3 terminus; the germline J gene supplies the remainder. V gene TRBV26 combines with J gene TRBJ1-3; possibly TRBD1 for D (6 bases). Trimming left V 4 bases short and J 0 bases short, with 10 bases between. The CDR3 totals 15 residues. CDR1 is KGHPV and CDR2 is FQNQEV in the germline V gene (reference sequence). Partial CDR3 DNA: TGTGCCAGCAGTCCGGGGACAATTTCTGGAAATACGCTCTAT. Amino acid sequence: CASSPGTISGNTLY. The entire CDR3 is CASSPGTISGNTLYF.

This clone qualifies as medium-sized. The gene names given are mouse names. The observed sequence ends 1 residue before the CDR3 terminus, with the missing tail filled in from the germline J gene. The chain carries TRBV3 and TRBJ1-4; D gene ambiguous. Germline V gene data show CDR1 as SNHLY and CDR2 as FYNGKV (reference sequence). Deletions cut 5 bases from V and 0 bases from J, with 7 bases between. The CDR3 has 14 amino acids. CDR3 region: CASSTDLSNERLFF. Incomplete CDR3 DNA: TGTGCCAGCAGCACTGACCTTTCCAACGAAAGATTATTT.

As concerns this clone: The genes are named according to mouse. With the read ending 1 residue before the CDR3 end, the germline J gene is used to fill in that end. Other nucleotide sequences from this sample produce the same CDR3. This sequence joins TRBV26 and TRBJ1-1; D gene uncertain. The CDR3 is 13 residues long. Germline CDR1 is KGHPV and CDR2 is FQNQEV (reference sequence). With 2 bases removed from V and 2 bases from J, the gap between germline ends came to 6 bases. CDR3 sequence reads: CASSLDGNTEVFF. CDR3 DNA (partial): TGTGCCAGCAGTCTGGACGGCAACACAGAAGTCTTC.

This clone came up a few times. Genes and germline are mouse. The sequenced fragment ends 1 residue before the CDR3 boundary, so the rest is inferred from the germline J gene. V is TRBV1 and J is TRBJ1-3; no clear D. Germline V gene data show CDR1 as NSQYPW and CDR2 as LRSPGD (reference sequence). V shed 0 bases and J shed 9 bases, with 3 bases lying between them. The CDR3 contains 11 residues. The CDR3 region is CTCSADGTLYF. The CDR3 bases that were read are TGCACCTGCAGTGCAGATGGTACGCTCTAT. Combining the CDR3 with reference TRBV1 and TRBJ1-3 gives the whole variable domain VTLLEQNPRWRLVPRGQAVNLRCILKNSQYPWMSWYQQDLQKQLQWLFTLRSPGDKEVKSLPGADYLATRVTDTELRLQVANMSQGRTLYCTCSADGTLYFGEGSRLIVV.

This clone is classed as medium-sized (0.01 to 0.1%). Here the gene names and germline are mouse. The CDR3 end falls 1 residue outside the read, so it is completed with the germline J gene. The chain employs TRBV19 and TRBJ1-4; no clear D gene. The CDR3 is made up of 13 amino acids. The germline gives CDR1 FNHDT, CDR2 SITEND (reference sequence). The V gene lost 5 bases and the J gene lost 0 bases, with 5 bases spanning the gap. The DNA read from the CDR3 is TGTGCCAGCAGAGAAATTTCCAACGAAAGATTATTT. Encoded protein: CASREISNERLF. The whole CDR3 is CASREISNERLFF.

A word on this clone: Genes and germline come from the mouse. The read falls 1 residue short of the CDR3 end, and the missing part is taken from the germline J gene. Distinct nucleotide sequences in the sample also encode this CDR3. V usage is TRBV3 and J usage is TRBJ1-1; tentatively, D is TRBD1 (6 bases). The germline V gene has CDR1 SNHLY and CDR2 FYNGKV (reference sequence). Trimming took 4 bases from V and 1 from J, leaving 7 bases between them. CDR3 length equals 13 residues. CDR3 bases read: TGTGCCAGCAGCTCGGGACAAAACACAGAAGTCTTC. Translated, it gives CASSSGQNTEVF. The full CDR3 protein is CASSSGQNTEVFF.

With regard to this clone: Genes and germline are mouse. The read ends 1 residue early relative to the CDR3; the germline J gene fills the gap. The chain links TRBV29 to TRBJ1-1, with 7 bases aligning to TRBD1. Germline V gives CDR1 MSHET, CDR2 SYDVDS. V lost 6 bases and J lost 1; bases outside the gene matches: 5. The CDR3 loop spans 14 amino acids. CDR3 DNA (partial): TGTGCTAGCAGCCCCGGGACAGAAAACACAGAAGTCTTC. This encodes CASSPGTENTEVF. The whole CDR3 sequence reads CASSPGTENTEVFF.

In this sample, this clone turned up a few times. Gene names and germline refer to mouse. The read stops 1 residue short of the end of the CDR3; the missing end is completed from the germline J gene. J is TRBJ2-1 and V is TRBV3; 9 bases match TRBD1. Trimming took 10 bases from V and 1 from J; bases not matched to a gene: 5. The length of the CDR3 is 14 residues. Germline CDR1 SNHLY, CDR2 FYNGKV (reference sequence). The sequenced part of the CDR3 DNA is TGTGCCAACAGGACAGGGGCGAACTATGCTGAGCAGTTC. Encoded protein: CANRTGANYAEQF. The full CDR3 reads CANRTGANYAEQFF.

Comment on this clone: Mouse names are used for the genes. The read is 1 residue too short to cover the CDR3 end, so that end is filled in from the germline J gene. The chain combines TRBV17 with TRBJ2-2, with 9 bases fitting TRBD2. The germline CDR1 and CDR2 sequences are MNHDT and YYDKIL. Trimming removed 3 bases from V and 5 bases from J; junction bases left unmatched: 1. The CDR3 runs 14 residues. The CDR3 here is CASSSWGGTGQLYF. The DNA read from the CDR3 is TGTGCTAGCAGTAGCTGGGGGGGGACCGGGCAGCTCTAC.

To note about this clone: Gene and germline names: mouse. The CDR3 goes on 1 residue after the read ends, and that part is filled in from the germline J gene. V and J are TRBV23 and TRBJ1-4; whether TRBD1, the table's D call, matches the DNA was not checked. CDR1 KGHTA and CDR2 FQNQQP come from the germline V gene. The CDR3 is 15 amino acids. CDR3 region: CSSSQGQFSNERLFF. The DNA read from the CDR3 is TGCTCCAGCAGTCAAGGACAGTTTTCCAACGAAAGATTATTT. Full variable domain (remainder filled in from reference TRBV23 and TRBJ1-4): DAAVTQKPRYLIKMKGQEAEMKCIPEKGHTAVFWYQQKQSKELKFLIYFQNQQPLDQIDMVKERFSAVCPSSSLCSLGIRTCEAEDSALYLCSSSQGQFSNERLFFGHGTKLSVL.

A note on this clone: Germline and genes: mouse. The read is 1 residue too short to cover the CDR3 end, so that end is filled in from the germline J gene. This chain connects TRBV23 to TRBJ2-7; TRBD2, the D gene given by the table, was not confirmed from the DNA. The CDR3 spans 15 residues. Germline V CDR1 and CDR2: KGHTA, FQNQQP. CDR3: CSSSQPGTGGYEQYF. CDR3 DNA, as far as it was read: TGCTCCAGCAGTCAACCCGGGACTGGGGGCTATGAACAGTAC.